One sample yielded the 5 T cell receptor beta chains listed below, sequenced in a study of early T cells in non-severe SARS-CoV-2 infection. Each CDR3 protein gets one entry after TCRdb re-called the 5' RACE reads with MiXCR. The sample shows just over 80,000 distinct CDR3 sequences, approximately 14% of them seen only once. Sequencing was carried out using whole blood. Receptors originate from an adult who was a healthcare worker with PCR-confirmed SARS-CoV-2 infection or an uninfected control (not recorded which).

This clonotype came up a few times. The CDR3 coding sequence is TGTGCCAGCAGTTCTCCCCAACAGGGCTACGAGCAGTACTTC. It translates to CASSSPQQGYEQYF. The chain combines TRBV25-1 with TRBJ2-7, with a weak D call TRBD1 (6 bases). The V end was cut by 5 bases, the J end by 3 bases, with 14 bases between. The CDR3 is made up of 14 amino acids. Germline V gene data show CDR1 as MGHDK and CDR2 as SYGVNS.

The V and J genes are TRBV6-6 and TRBJ2-1; 10 bases agree with TRBD2. The CDR3 is made up of 15 amino acids. Unmatched junction bases numbered 5, after V lost 2 bases and J lost 7 bases. CDR1 is MNHNY and CDR2 is SVGAGI in the germline V gene (reference sequence). CDR3 protein: CASSYGTSEGNEQFF. The CDR3 DNA reads TGTGCCAGCAGTTACGGGACTAGCGAAGGAAATGAGCAGTTCTTC.

The chain recombines TRBV11-1 with TRBJ2-7; D call uncertain. Between the trimmed V and J ends, which lost 5 bases and 2 bases, there was a span of 10 bases. CDR1 is SGHAT and CDR2 is FQDESV in the germline V gene (reference sequence). The CDR3 runs 13 residues. CDR3 loop: CASSTSFTYEQYF. CDR3 nucleotide sequence: TGTGCCAGCAGCACCAGTTTCACCTACGAGCAGTACTTC.

This clonotype was recorded many times. This chain connects TRBV29-1 to TRBJ2-3; D might be TRBD1 (6 bases). The V and J ends lost 2 bases and 3 bases respectively, with 6 bases between them. Germline V lookup: CDR1 SQVTM, CDR2 ANQGSEA. The length of the CDR3 is 12 residues. CDR3 amino acids: CSVEQGTDTQYF. In DNA form, the CDR3 reads TGCAGCGTTGAACAGGGGACAGATACGCAGTATTTT.

The genes are TRBV7-2 and TRBJ2-2; D is ambiguous. CDR1 SGHTA and CDR2 FQGNSA come from the germline V gene. The CDR3 is 12 residues long. The V end lost 3 bases, the J end lost 6 bases, and 5 bases lay between the germline ends. The DNA of the CDR3 is TGTGCCAGCAGCTTCCTCCCCGGGGAGCTGTTTTTT. Protein: CASSFLPGELFF.